A selection of T cell receptor beta chains follows, all from one sample in a study of blood T cell repertoires in COVID-19. The method was immunoSEQ multiplex PCR; TCRdb's version includes in-frame clones alone and lacks a portion of them. The table has almost 250,000 clones, more than 85% seen once. Sequences were obtained from PBMCs or T cells enriched from blood (not recorded which). The receptors stem from a woman in her fifties or sixties who had recovered from COVID-19. The CDR3 runs from the conserved cysteine through the conserved F or W. The D gene is left open where the match is weak. Expanded clones get a size class; other rows say once, few or many, or leave the size out.

clone size	D gene	V gene	J gene	CDR3 DNA	CDR3 protein
NA	TRBD2	TRBV11-2	TRBJ2-5	TGTGCCAGCAGCTTAGAGGGACTAGATACAGAGACCCAGTACTTC	CASSLEGLDTETQYF
NA	TRBD2	TRBV5-5	TRBJ2-7	TGTGCCAGCAGATACAGCGGGAGCCACGAGCAGTACTTC	CASRYSGSHEQYF
few	NA	TRBV7-2	TRBJ1-5	TGTGCCAGCAGCTTATACGGAGATAGCAATCAGCCCCAGCATTTT	CASSLYGDSNQPQHF
NA	NA	TRBV7-8	TRBJ1-5	TGTGCCAGCAGCTGGGAAGGGGCGAATAGCAATCAGCCCCAGCATTTT	CASSWEGANSNQPQHF
NA	NA	TRBV18	TRBJ2-7	TGTGCCAGCTCATCATCCTACGAGCAGTACTTC	CASSSSYEQYF
NA	NA	TRBV19	TRBJ2-3	TGTGCCAGTATTGGCCGGGATAGTACGCAGTATTTT	CASIGRDSTQYF
NA	NA	TRBV18	TRBJ2-7	TGTGCCAGCTCAACTCTAGCCTACGAGCAGTACTTC	CASSTLAYEQYF
few	TRBD2	TRBV5-1	TRBJ2-3	TGCGCCAGCAGTAGCGGGAGGCCATCCACAGATACGCAGTATTTT	CASSSGRPSTDTQYF
NA	TRBD2	TRBV19	TRBJ2-7	TGTGCCAGGGTTTCTAGCGGGCGGGAGAGCTCCTACGAGCAGTACTTC	CARVSSGRESSYEQYF
NA	NA	TRBV4-1	TRBJ2-4	TGCGCCAGCAGCCAATCCCGGGGGAGTGTCATTCAGTACTTC	CASSQSRGSVIQYF
NA	TRBD2	TRBV3-1/TRBV3-2	TRBJ2-1	TGTGCCAGCAGCCAAGGGGGACTAGTCTACAATGAGCAGTTCTTC	CASSQGGLVYNEQFF
NA	TRBD1	TRBV10-2	TRBJ2-7	TGCGCCAGCCCTTTAGACAGGGCAGCCTACGAGCAGTACTTC	CASPLDRAAYEQYF
NA	NA	TRBV11-2	TRBJ2-7	TGTGCCAGCAGCCCCCGGACAGACTCCTACGAGCAGTACTTC	CASSPRTDSYEQYF
NA	NA	TRBV5-1	TRBJ2-4	TGCGCCAGCAGCTTGGGGCAAATAGCCAAAAACATTCAGTACTTC	CASSLGQIAKNIQYF
NA	TRBD1	TRBV30	TRBJ1-4	TGTGCCTGGAGCCCGGACAGGACCGGAGAAAAACTGTTTTTT	CAWSPDRTGEKLFF
NA	NA	TRBV28	TRBJ2-7	TGTGCCAGCAGTATCACAGGGCTAGCTGGAGACGAGCAGTACTTC	CASSITGLAGDEQYF
NA	NA	TRBV12-3/TRBV12-4	TRBJ1-1	TGTGCCAGCAGTCAGACACTGAACACTGAAGCTTTCTTT	CASSQTLNTEAFF
NA	TRBD2	TRBV7-6	TRBJ2-6	TGTGCCAGCAGCTTAGCATGGGGCGGGGGCTCTGGGGCCAACGTCCTGACTTTC	CASSLAWGGGSGANVLTF
NA	NA	TRBV29-1	TRBJ1-1	TGCAGCGTTGATCTTTCCGTGAACACTGAAGCTTTCTTT	CSVDLSVNTEAFF
NA	NA	TRBV11-2	TRBJ1-2	TGTGCCAGCAGCCCAAACATGTATAACTATGGCTACACCTTC	CASSPNMYNYGYTF
NA	TRBD1	TRBV2	TRBJ1-6	TGTGCCAGCCGAAGGACAGGGGGAAATTCACCCCTCCACTTT	CASRRTGGNSPLHF
NA	NA	TRBV28	TRBJ1-4	TGTGCCAGCAGCCCGCCCGGGTGGAATGAAAAACTGTTTTTT	CASSPPGWNEKLFF
NA	TRBD1	TRBV18	TRBJ2-1	TGTGCCAGCTCACCCCTTTCCGGACAGGGCGTTGGTGAGCAGTTCTTC	CASSPLSGQGVGEQFF
NA	NA	TRBV19	TRBJ1-6	TGTGCCAGTAGTCCCGGGGACTATAATTCACCCCTCCACTTT	CASSPGDYNSPLHF
NA	NA	TRBV28	TRBJ1-6	TGTGCCAGCACCGGACAGAAAAATAATTCACCCCTCCACTTT	CASTGQKNNSPLHF
few	TRBD1	TRBV15	TRBJ2-1	TGTGCCACCAGCAGAGGAGGGGGCCGATCCTCCTACAATGAGCAGTTCTTC	CATSRGGGRSSYNEQFF
NA	NA	TRBV19	TRBJ2-3	TGTGCCAGTAGTAAAAGTCGGGAGACTACAGATACGCAGTATTTT	CASSKSRETTDTQYF
NA	NA	TRBV30	TRBJ1-1	TGTGCCTGCTTCCCCGAGGGACAACTGAACACTGAAGCTTTCTTT	CACFPEGQLNTEAFF
few	NA	TRBV5-4	TRBJ2-1	TGTGCCAGCAGCTCCGCCGGGTTTGGGAGAGCTACCTACAATGAGCAGTTCTTC	CASSSAGFGRATYNEQFF
NA	NA	TRBV7-2	TRBJ2-7	TGTGCCAGCAGCTTAGGGCAGGGGATAGTCTACGAGCAGTACTTC	CASSLGQGIVYEQYF
NA	NA	TRBV10-3	TRBJ2-3	TGTGCCATCAGGCACGGGGTCGGGAGAGCTTCTAGCACAGATACGCAGTATTTT	CAIRHGVGRASSTDTQYF
NA	TRBD2	TRBV2	TRBJ2-1	TGTGCCAGCAGTCCAAGCGGGAGGGCCTACAATGAGCAGTTCTTC	CASSPSGRAYNEQFF
NA	TRBD2	TRBV7-3	TRBJ2-1	TGTGCCCGAATTTTGGAGACTAGCGGGATTAAGGAGCAGTTCTTC	CARILETSGIKEQFF
NA	NA	TRBV2	TRBJ2-1	TGTGCCAGCAGAACCGGGACATTGGCAAATAATGAGCAGTTCTTC	CASRTGTLANNEQFF
NA	NA	TRBV4-2	TRBJ2-1	TGTGCCAGCAGCCGTGATGTGGGCACACAGTTCTTC	CASSRDVGTQFF
NA	NA	TRBV19	TRBJ2-5	TGTGCCAGTAGTATTTTTGGGGCACAAGAGACCCAGTACTTC	CASSIFGAQETQYF
NA	NA	TRBV29-1	TRBJ1-1	TGCAGCGTTGAAGTGGGGCAGAGGCGAGCTTTCTTT	CSVEVGQRRAFF
NA	NA	TRBV7-8	TRBJ2-7	TGTGCCAGCAGCCTGAGTCGGGACGAGCAGTACTTC	CASSLSRDEQYF
few	NA	TRBV6-1	TRBJ1-2	TGTGCCAGCAGTGACACAGTCCTCACTAACTATGGCTACACCTTC	CASSDTVLTNYGYTF
NA	TRBD1	TRBV5-1	TRBJ1-4	TGCGCCAGCAGCTCGGGAGGGGGCTATAATGAAAAACTGTTTTTT	CASSSGGGYNEKLFF
NA	TRBD2	TRBV7-2	TRBJ2-3	TGTGCCAGCACCCCCACCCTTGCGGGAGGGACAGATACGCAGTATTTT	CASTPTLAGGTDTQYF
NA	TRBD1	TRBV5-6	TRBJ1-2	TGTGCCAGCAGCGTGCGGGACAGAGCTAACTATGGCTACACCTTC	CASSVRDRANYGYTF
NA	TRBD2	TRBV5-8	TRBJ2-7	TGTGCCAGCAGCGGGCCCCCCAGCGGGAGGCAGTACGAGCAGTACTTC	CASSGPPSGRQYEQYF
NA	NA	TRBV27	TRBJ2-3	TGTGCCAGCAGTGGGAGGACAGGTTCAGATACGCAGTATTTT	CASSGRTGSDTQYF
NA	TRBD2	TRBV5-4	TRBJ2-7	TGTGCCAGCAGCAGCCCCGGGACTAGTGGACACTACGAGCAGTACTTC	CASSSPGTSGHYEQYF
NA	NA	TRBV7-3	TRBJ2-2	TGTGCCAGCAGCCGGGGAAACACCGGGGAGCTGTTTTTT	CASSRGNTGELFF
once	TRBD1	TRBV18	TRBJ1-1	TGTGCCAGCACCGGACAGGGGCGAGGTATCACTGAAGCTTTCTTT	CASTGQGRGITEAFF
NA	TRBD2	TRBV7-8	TRBJ2-4	TGTGCCAGCAGCTTAGGATCGGGAGGACGTAAAAACATTCAGTACTTC	CASSLGSGGRKNIQYF
once	NA	TRBV19	TRBJ2-2	TGTGCCAGTAGTATAGAACCGGGAACCGGGGAGCTGTTTTTT	CASSIEPGTGELFF
few	TRBD2	TRBV28	TRBJ2-2	TGTGCCAGCAGTTTTCCGGGAGGACTTACCGGGGAGCTGTTTTTT	CASSFPGGLTGELFF
NA	NA	TRBV2	TRBJ2-1	TGTGCCAGCAGTGAAGCGTTTTCGGGGAATGAGCAGTTCTTC	CASSEAFSGNEQFF
few	TRBD2	TRBV28	TRBJ2-7	TGTGCCACCGCATCGCCGGGGGGGATGCGTGAGCAGTACTTC	CATASPGGMREQYF
NA	NA	TRBV7-8	TRBJ2-7	TGTGCCAGCAGCTCACAGACAGGAGTCGAGCAGTACTTC	CASSSQTGVEQYF
once	NA	TRBV5-6	TRBJ2-2	TGTGCCAGCAGCTTTACGGGCCCGGGGGTCGGGGAGCTGTTTTTT	CASSFTGPGVGELFF
NA	NA	TRBV28	TRBJ1-2	TGTGCCAGCACCAAGACTAGGGATGGCTACACCTTC	CASTKTRDGYTF
NA	TRBD2	TRBV7-3	TRBJ2-5	TGTGCCAGCAGCTTAAATGGGCGAGGCGGGAGCTCCGGGGAGACCCAGTACTTC	CASSLNGRGGSSGETQYF
NA	TRBD2	TRBV9	TRBJ2-1	TGTGCCAGCAGCGTATATAGCGGGAGGAATGAGCAGTTCTTC	CASSVYSGRNEQFF
once	NA	TRBV30	TRBJ1-5	TGTGCCTGGAGTAAGGGGAATCAGCCCCAGCATTTT	CAWSKGNQPQHF
NA	TRBD2	TRBV19	TRBJ2-7	TGTGCCAGTAGTGCAGTGGCGGGAGGGTACTACGAGCAGTACTTC	CASSAVAGGYYEQYF
NA	NA	TRBV7-8	TRBJ2-3	TGTGCCAGCAGCTTAGCGGCAGGGTATGCAGATACGCAGTATTTT	CASSLAAGYADTQYF